This TCR beta chain was profiled in a study of T cell responses to AZD1222 COVID-19 vaccine. The study, taken as a whole, reports: White British people made up most donors, females outnumbered males, and clonal diversity was possibly underestimated. Reportedly, close to half of spike-specific TCRs are directed against unmutated variant regions. All repertoire sampling was performed exclusively after the peak T cell response. Among AZD1222 vaccinees, only five to seven were seropositive at baseline.

Germline assignment: CDR1 ENHRY and CDR2 SYGVKD. The V end lost 6 bases, the J end lost 3 bases, and 20 bases lay between the germline ends. This CDR3 spans 17 amino acids. Repertoires were generated with immunoSEQ multiplex PCR, while TCRdb's copy carries only in-frame clones and drops some. The sample holds about 190,000 clones, just over 90% seen once. Worth noting for this clone: Its antigen is as yet unknown.

This sample comprised peripheral blood, obtained on day 0 of AZD1222 vaccination. The V call is TRBV10-3, the J call TRBJ2-2; D tentatively reads TRBD1 or TRBD2 (6 bases each). This clonotype originated in an adult in good health. CDR3 protein: CAISGVGGASDTGELFF. As DNA, the CDR3 is TGTGCCATCAGCGGGGTGGGGGGCGCCTCCGACACCGGGGAGCTGTTTTTT.